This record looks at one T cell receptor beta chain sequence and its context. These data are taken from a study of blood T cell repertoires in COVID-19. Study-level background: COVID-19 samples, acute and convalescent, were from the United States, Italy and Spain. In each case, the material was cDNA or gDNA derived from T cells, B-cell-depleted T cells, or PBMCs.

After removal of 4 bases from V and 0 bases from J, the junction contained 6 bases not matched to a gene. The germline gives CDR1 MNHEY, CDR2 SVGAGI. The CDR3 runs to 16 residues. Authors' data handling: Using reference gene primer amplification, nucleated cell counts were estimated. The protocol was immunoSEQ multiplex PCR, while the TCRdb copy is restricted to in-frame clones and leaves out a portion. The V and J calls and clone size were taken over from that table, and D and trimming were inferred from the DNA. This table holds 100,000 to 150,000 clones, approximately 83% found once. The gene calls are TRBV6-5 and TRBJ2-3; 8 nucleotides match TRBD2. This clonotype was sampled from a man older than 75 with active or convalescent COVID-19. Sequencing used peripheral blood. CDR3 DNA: TGTGCCAGCAGTTCCTCTAGCGGGTATAGCACAGATACGCAGTATTTT. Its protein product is CASSSSSGYSTDTQYF.